The rows below give T cell receptor beta chains drawn from one sample of a study of T-cell reconstitution after alpha-beta-depleted transplantation in children. Each CDR3 protein is one row after TCRdb ran MiXCR on the PCR reads. Of about 260,000 distinct CDR3 sequences in the sample, roughly 8.2% were seen once. The specimen comprised PBMCs, mostly from graft donor cells, sampled 180 days after TCRalphabeta/CD19-depleted stem cell transplant. The source is a male patient younger than 18 who had a stem cell transplant for acute lymphoblastic leukemia, so the T cells may come from the graft donor. The CDR3 runs from the conserved cysteine through the conserved F or W. D genes are given only for firm matches. Where a row states a size, it is once, few, many or the class of an expanded clone; other rows omit it.

abundance: few; v_gene: TRBV5-6; d_gene: -; j_gene: TRBJ2-3; CDR3aa: CASSLRLVLTDTQYF; CDR3nt: TGTGCCAGCAGCTTGAGACTAGTTCTCACAGATACGCAGTATTTT
abundance: -; v_gene: TRBV24-1; d_gene: -; j_gene: TRBJ2-6; CDR3aa: CATETRNSGANVLTF; CDR3nt: TGTGCCACCGAAACAAGAAACTCTGGGGCCAACGTCCTGACTTTC
abundance: -; v_gene: TRBV19; d_gene: -; j_gene: TRBJ2-7; CDR3aa: CASQGVPTYEQYF; CDR3nt: TGTGCCAGCCAAGGGGTTCCTACCTACGAGCAGTACTTC
abundance: many; v_gene: TRBV4-3; d_gene: -; j_gene: TRBJ2-5; CDR3aa: CASSQETGRQETQYF; CDR3nt: TGCGCCAGCAGCCAAGAAACAGGGCGGCAGGAGACCCAGTACTTC
abundance: many; v_gene: TRBV7-3; d_gene: TRBD2; j_gene: TRBJ2-5; CDR3aa: CASSQGLAGVETQYF; CDR3nt: TGTGCCAGCAGCCAGGGACTAGCGGGGGTGGAGACCCAGTACTTC
abundance: many; v_gene: TRBV5-1; d_gene: -; j_gene: TRBJ2-5; CDR3aa: CASSLAVGVQETQYF; CDR3nt: TGCGCCAGCAGCTTGGCCGTAGGGGTCCAAGAGACCCAGTACTTC
abundance: -; v_gene: TRBV28; d_gene: TRBD1; j_gene: TRBJ2-2; CDR3aa: CASSPRTGGVVGELFF; CDR3nt: TGTGCCAGCAGTCCGCGGACAGGGGGCGTTGTCGGGGAGCTGTTTTTT
abundance: many; v_gene: TRBV28; d_gene: TRBD1; j_gene: TRBJ1-6; CDR3aa: CASRDSPYNSPLHF; CDR3nt: TGTGCCAGTAGGGACAGCCCCTATAATTCACCCCTCCACTTT
abundance: many; v_gene: TRBV27; d_gene: -; j_gene: TRBJ1-6; CDR3aa: CASSGFRSYNSPLHF; CDR3nt: TGTGCCAGCAGTGGGTTCCGCTCCTATAATTCACCCCTCCACTTT
abundance: many; v_gene: TRBV7-8; d_gene: -; j_gene: TRBJ1-2; CDR3aa: CASSLWIGSGLNYGYTF; CDR3nt: TGTGCCAGCAGCTTATGGATCGGGAGCGGTCTTAACTATGGCTACACCTTC
abundance: many; v_gene: TRBV20-1; d_gene: TRBD2; j_gene: TRBJ2-5; CDR3aa: CSARRGGLETQYF; CDR3nt: TGCAGTGCTAGGCGGGGGGGCCTCGAGACCCAGTACTTC
abundance: many; v_gene: TRBV20-1; d_gene: -; j_gene: TRBJ1-3; CDR3aa: CSAVDNSSGNTIYF; CDR3nt: TGCAGTGCTGTGGACAATAGCTCTGGAAACACCATATATTTT
abundance: many; v_gene: TRBV12-3/TRBV12-4; d_gene: -; j_gene: TRBJ2-3; CDR3aa: CASSLRSFTDTQYF; CDR3nt: TGTGCCAGCAGTTTGAGGTCCTTCACAGATACGCAGTATTTT
abundance: many; v_gene: TRBV7-9; d_gene: -; j_gene: TRBJ1-5; CDR3aa: CASSQPDGDSNQPQHF; CDR3nt: TGTGCCAGCAGCCAACCGGACGGGGATAGCAATCAGCCCCAGCATTTT
abundance: few; v_gene: TRBV20-1; d_gene: -; j_gene: TRBJ2-7; CDR3aa: CSARKGGYEQYF; CDR3nt: TGCAGTGCGCGCAAAGGTGGTTACGAGCAGTACTTC
abundance: many; v_gene: TRBV6-5; d_gene: TRBD1; j_gene: TRBJ1-4; CDR3aa: CASSYLTQGPEKLFF; CDR3nt: TGTGCCAGCAGTTACTTAACACAGGGGCCTGAAAAACTGTTTTTT
abundance: many; v_gene: TRBV28; d_gene: TRBD2; j_gene: TRBJ2-7; CDR3aa: CASSRTSDFPYEQYF; CDR3nt: TGTGCCAGCAGTCGGACTAGCGATTTCCCCTACGAGCAGTACTTC
abundance: many; v_gene: TRBV3-1; d_gene: -; j_gene: TRBJ1-3; CDR3aa: CASSQPSNTIYF; CDR3nt: TGTGCCAGCAGCCAACCCTCCAACACCATATATTTT
abundance: many; v_gene: TRBV5-1; d_gene: -; j_gene: TRBJ1-1; CDR3aa: CASSVTGFEAFF; CDR3nt: TGCGCCAGCAGCGTGACAGGTTTTGAAGCTTTCTTT
abundance: many; v_gene: TRBV12-3/TRBV12-4; d_gene: TRBD1; j_gene: TRBJ1-2; CDR3aa: CASRGDSNYGYTF; CDR3nt: TGTGCCAGCAGGGGGGACAGTAACTATGGCTACACCTTC
abundance: many; v_gene: TRBV13; d_gene: -; j_gene: TRBJ1-1; CDR3aa: CASSPRTHPDTEAFF; CDR3nt: TGTGCCAGCAGCCCCAGGACCCACCCGGACACTGAAGCTTTCTTT
abundance: many; v_gene: TRBV7-3; d_gene: -; j_gene: TRBJ2-1; CDR3aa: CARIPFNEQFF; CDR3nt: TGTGCCAGGATCCCCTTCAATGAGCAGTTCTTC
abundance: -; v_gene: TRBV11-2; d_gene: -; j_gene: TRBJ2-7; CDR3aa: CDSSPERFRSYEQYF; CDR3nt: TGTGACAGCAGCCCTGAGAGATTTCGCTCCTACGAGCAGTACTTC
abundance: many; v_gene: TRBV10-3; d_gene: TRBD1; j_gene: TRBJ2-7; CDR3aa: CAIQDRSGYEQYF; CDR3nt: TGTGCCATCCAGGACAGGTCAGGCTACGAGCAGTACTTC
abundance: -; v_gene: TRBV20-1; d_gene: TRBD1; j_gene: TRBJ1-2; CDR3aa: CSAIRQGGGYTF; CDR3nt: TGCAGTGCTATCCGACAGGGGGGCGGCTACACCTTC
abundance: -; v_gene: TRBV4-2; d_gene: TRBD2; j_gene: TRBJ2-3; CDR3aa: CASSQSPPSGRATDTQYF; CDR3nt: TGTGCCAGCAGCCAATCTCCGCCTAGCGGGAGGGCAACAGATACGCAGTATTTT
abundance: many; v_gene: TRBV29-1; d_gene: TRBD1; j_gene: TRBJ2-3; CDR3aa: CSVEGQGGDTQYF; CDR3nt: TGCAGCGTTGAGGGACAGGGGGGAGATACGCAGTATTTT
abundance: many; v_gene: TRBV28; d_gene: TRBD2; j_gene: TRBJ2-1; CDR3aa: CASSPQTGTSGRNEQFF; CDR3nt: TGTGCCAGCAGTCCTCAGACCGGGACTAGCGGGAGGAATGAGCAGTTCTTC
abundance: many; v_gene: TRBV4-1; d_gene: TRBD1; j_gene: TRBJ2-7; CDR3aa: CASSLRDRSSYEQYF; CDR3nt: TGCGCCAGCAGCCTTCGGGACAGGAGCTCCTACGAGCAGTACTTC
abundance: many; v_gene: TRBV12-3/TRBV12-4; d_gene: TRBD2; j_gene: TRBJ2-7; CDR3aa: CASSSSTSHVYEQYF; CDR3nt: TGTGCCAGCAGTTCGTCGACTAGCCATGTGTACGAGCAGTACTTC
abundance: -; v_gene: TRBV19; d_gene: -; j_gene: TRBJ2-1; CDR3aa: CASSISGGPTYNEQFF; CDR3nt: TGTGCCAGTAGTATCTCCGGGGGGCCCACCTACAATGAGCAGTTCTTC
abundance: many; v_gene: TRBV19; d_gene: -; j_gene: TRBJ2-3; CDR3aa: CASSIVGRGTDTQYF; CDR3nt: TGTGCCAGTAGTATAGTAGGAAGGGGGACAGATACGCAGTATTTT
abundance: few; v_gene: TRBV7-9; d_gene: -; j_gene: TRBJ2-3; CDR3aa: CASSLGEHRDTQYF; CDR3nt: TGTGCCAGCAGCTTGGGAGAGCACAGGGATACGCAGTATTTT
abundance: many; v_gene: TRBV5-1; d_gene: -; j_gene: TRBJ1-5; CDR3aa: CASSLEPGSMGNQPQHF; CDR3nt: TGCGCCAGCAGCTTGGAACCTGGGAGCATGGGCAATCAGCCCCAGCATTTT
abundance: -; v_gene: TRBV20-1; d_gene: -; j_gene: TRBJ2-7; CDR3aa: CSDRGPGDYEQYF; CDR3nt: TGCAGTGATAGAGGACCGGGGGACTACGAGCAGTACTTC
abundance: many; v_gene: TRBV7-9; d_gene: TRBD1; j_gene: TRBJ2-7; CDR3aa: CASSFGQGLSYEQYF; CDR3nt: TGTGCCAGCAGCTTCGGACAGGGGCTTTCCTACGAGCAGTACTTC
abundance: many; v_gene: TRBV24-1; d_gene: TRBD2; j_gene: TRBJ2-2; CDR3aa: CATSDVAGGSTGELFF; CDR3nt: TGTGCCACCAGTGACGTAGCGGGGGGGTCCACCGGGGAGCTGTTTTTT
abundance: many; v_gene: TRBV20-1; d_gene: -; j_gene: TRBJ2-6; CDR3aa: CSARGGAGANVLTF; CDR3nt: TGCAGTGCTAGAGGGGGGGCTGGGGCCAACGTCCTGACTTTC
abundance: many; v_gene: TRBV7-6; d_gene: -; j_gene: TRBJ1-1; CDR3aa: CASSGGQIPRTEAFF; CDR3nt: TGTGCCAGCAGCGGCGGACAGATACCGCGCACTGAAGCTTTCTTT
abundance: many; v_gene: TRBV6-2/TRBV6-3; d_gene: TRBD1; j_gene: TRBJ2-7; CDR3aa: CASRRLGQAYEQYF; CDR3nt: TGTGCCAGCAGACGCCTGGGACAGGCCTACGAGCAGTACTTC
abundance: many; v_gene: TRBV7-6; d_gene: -; j_gene: TRBJ1-1; CDR3aa: CASMLAEAFF; CDR3nt: TGTGCCAGCATGCTGGCTGAAGCTTTCTTT
abundance: many; v_gene: TRBV29-1; d_gene: -; j_gene: TRBJ2-3; CDR3aa: CSVPSTRNTDTQYF; CDR3nt: TGCAGCGTCCCATCCACGAGAAACACAGATACGCAGTATTTT
abundance: many; v_gene: TRBV4-3; d_gene: -; j_gene: TRBJ1-4; CDR3aa: CASSQEGDLTGTIF; CDR3nt: TGCGCCAGCAGCCAAGAGGGGGACCTTACCGGGACGATTTTT
abundance: many; v_gene: TRBV28; d_gene: -; j_gene: TRBJ2-1; CDR3aa: CASSRPEDNEQFF; CDR3nt: TGTGCCAGCAGCCGCCCTGAAGACAATGAGCAGTTCTTC
abundance: many; v_gene: TRBV28; d_gene: TRBD1; j_gene: TRBJ2-4; CDR3aa: CASSSLGQGAGNIQYF; CDR3nt: TGTGCCAGCAGTTCCCTAGGACAGGGAGCCGGAAACATTCAGTACTTC
abundance: many; v_gene: TRBV18; d_gene: -; j_gene: TRBJ1-1; CDR3aa: CASSPTGPGGTEAFF; CDR3nt: TGTGCCAGCTCACCAACTGGGCCCGGGGGCACTGAAGCTTTCTTT
abundance: many; v_gene: TRBV7-8; d_gene: -; j_gene: TRBJ2-3; CDR3aa: CASSFPGADTQYF; CDR3nt: TGTGCCAGCAGCTTTCCAGGGGCAGATACGCAGTATTTT
abundance: many; v_gene: TRBV24-1; d_gene: -; j_gene: TRBJ2-7; CDR3aa: CATSDLRGYEQYF; CDR3nt: TGTGCCACCAGTGATTTACGGGGTTACGAGCAGTACTTC
abundance: few; v_gene: TRBV6-5; d_gene: TRBD1; j_gene: TRBJ1-4; CDR3aa: CASSYGDRTTNEKLFF; CDR3nt: TGTGCCAGCAGTTACGGGGACAGGACAACTAATGAAAAACTGTTTTTT
abundance: many; v_gene: TRBV5-1; d_gene: -; j_gene: TRBJ2-2; CDR3aa: CASSLGSLGELFF; CDR3nt: TGCGCCAGCAGCTTGGGTAGCCTCGGGGAGCTGTTTTTT
abundance: many; v_gene: TRBV7-2; d_gene: -; j_gene: TRBJ1-2; CDR3aa: CASSLGGRPYGYTF; CDR3nt: TGTGCCAGCAGCTTAGGCGGACGGCCCTATGGCTACACCTTC
abundance: many; v_gene: TRBV7-9; d_gene: -; j_gene: TRBJ2-1; CDR3aa: CASSNPGINEQFF; CDR3nt: TGTGCCAGCAGCAATCCGGGTATCAATGAGCAGTTCTTC
abundance: many; v_gene: TRBV24-1; d_gene: -; j_gene: TRBJ2-5; CDR3aa: CATSDIRDGSETQYF; CDR3nt: TGTGCCACCAGTGATATTCGGGACGGGTCAGAGACCCAGTACTTC
abundance: many; v_gene: TRBV28; d_gene: TRBD2; j_gene: TRBJ2-7; CDR3aa: CASSLLGLVPYEQYF; CDR3nt: TGTGCCAGCAGTTTATTAGGACTAGTCCCTTACGAGCAGTACTTC
abundance: many; v_gene: TRBV12-3/TRBV12-4; d_gene: -; j_gene: TRBJ2-1; CDR3aa: CASSPGTGSYNEQFF; CDR3nt: TGTGCCAGCAGTCCTGGGACGGGTTCCTACAATGAGCAGTTCTTC
abundance: many; v_gene: TRBV4-2; d_gene: -; j_gene: TRBJ1-4; CDR3aa: CASSQDQGGNEKLFF; CDR3nt: TGTGCCAGCAGCCAGGATCAGGGAGGGAATGAAAAACTGTTTTTT
abundance: many; v_gene: TRBV29-1; d_gene: -; j_gene: TRBJ2-1; CDR3aa: CSVEWGPGRRQFF; CDR3nt: TGCAGCGTTGAGTGGGGACCGGGCCGCAGGCAGTTCTTC
abundance: few; v_gene: TRBV28; d_gene: TRBD2; j_gene: TRBJ2-3; CDR3aa: CASSFLGGGATDTQYF; CDR3nt: TGTGCCAGCAGTTTCCTCGGGGGGGGGGCCACAGATACGCAGTATTTT